This record concerns one T cell receptor (beta chain) sequence. The sample originates from a study of CD8 T cells in ankylosing spondylitis. One entry per CDR3 protein, called by TCRdb with MiXCR from the 5' RACE reads. The table lists hundreds of thousands of distinct CDR3 sequences, more than 25% of them singletons. The germline V gene has CDR1 SGHRS and CDR2 YFSETQ. J was trimmed by 1 base and V by 1 base; bases with no gene match: 5. This CDR3 is built from 16 residues. This TCR derives from a male donor with ankylosing spondylitis or in good health (not recorded which). The sample consisted of blood, either unsorted or a sorted T cell fraction (not recorded which). This rearrangement joins TRBV5-1 to TRBJ2-3, with TRBD2 matching 8 bases. The CDR3 nucleotides are TGCGCCAGCAGCTTGACGGGGCGGGGGGGCACAGATACGCAGTATTTT. Its protein product is CASSLTGRGGTDTQYF.